These 15 T cell receptor beta chains originate from one sample sequenced in a study of CD8 T cells in Susac syndrome. A quantity of about 0.5 to 1 ug RNA underwent reverse transcription using random hexamers. TCRdb recomputed calls from the immunoSEQ multiplex PCR reads with MiXCR, one row per CDR3 protein. The repertoire has approximately 170,000 distinct CDR3 sequences, about 91% of them found once; the top ten carry roughly 0.08%. The sample taken for sequencing was CD4+ T cells from PBMCs. The receptor source for this set is a human donor in good health.

The chain links TRBV6-5 to TRBJ2-7; perhaps TRBD1 as D (6 bases). Trimming removed 5 bases at V and 1 base at J, with 12 bases between. Germline assignment: CDR1 MNHEY and CDR2 SVGAGI. This CDR3 comprises 14 residues. The chain's CDR3 is CASSLLQGSYEQYF. CDR3 DNA: TGTGCCAGCAGTCTATTACAGGGTTCCTACGAGCAGTACTTC.

This chain connects TRBV5-6 to TRBJ2-6; D possibly corresponds to TRBD1 (6 bases). The V end was cut by 3 bases, the J end by 6 bases, with 7 bases between. The length of the CDR3 is 13 residues. CDR1 and CDR2 (germline): SGHDT, YYEEEE. In DNA, the CDR3 is TGTGCCAGCAGCTCGGGACAGGCCAACGTCCTGACTTTC. It codes for CASSSGQANVLTF.

This clonotype has just a few counts. The V and J genes are TRBV29-1 and TRBJ2-5; D is tentatively TRBD1 or TRBD2 (5 bases each). Deletions cut 5 bases from V and 4 bases from J, with 17 bases between. The CDR3 spans 14 residues. Germline V gene data show CDR1 as SQVTM and CDR2 as ANQGSEA. As DNA, the CDR3 is TGCAGCGTTCCGGGACCCTATATAGGAGAGACCCAGTACTTC. It specifies CSVPGPYIGETQYF.

The chain links TRBV7-8 to TRBJ1-5; perhaps TRBD1 as D (6 bases). V shed 5 bases and J shed 7 bases, with 12 bases lying between them. From germline, CDR1 is SGHVS and CDR2 FQNEAQ. The CDR3 is made up of 13 amino acids. The CDR3 loop reads CASSPTGLQPQHF. The CDR3 DNA reads TGTGCCAGCAGCCCCACAGGGTTGCAGCCCCAGCATTTT.

The genes are TRBV14 and TRBJ2-7, with D possibly being TRBD1 (6 bases). The CDR3 is 13 amino acids. The V gene's germline CDR1 is SGHDN and CDR2 FVKESK. V shed 4 bases and J shed 4 bases, with 11 bases lying between them. CDR3 residues: CASSRDTLYEQYF. The CDR3 DNA sequence: TGTGCCAGCAGCCGGGACACTTTGTACGAGCAGTACTTC.

J is TRBJ2-7 and V is TRBV6-1; tentative D call: TRBD2 (6 bases). With 7 bases removed from V and 6 bases from J, the gap between germline ends came to 13 bases. Germline V lookup: CDR1 MNHNS, CDR2 SASEGT. The CDR3 contains 12 residues. The CDR3 here is CASISGYGEQYF. The CDR3 bases are TGTGCCAGCATCAGCGGGTACGGCGAGCAGTACTTC.

This clonotype was counted between two and nine times. The V and J genes are TRBV27 and TRBJ2-5, with TRBD2 as a possible D gene (7 bases). The CDR3 runs 14 residues. V was clipped by 3 bases and J by 5 bases, with 13 bases between them. Per the germline V gene, CDR1 is MNHEY and CDR2 is SMNVEV (reference sequence). The CDR3 sequence: CASSFAGAGETQYF. The CDR3 DNA sequence: TGTGCCAGCAGTTTCGCGGGGGCCGGTGAGACCCAGTACTTC.

This sequence joins TRBV19 and TRBJ1-4, with TRBD1 as a possible D gene (6 bases). CDR3 length: 13 amino acids. The ends were cut back, 6 bases at V and 8 bases at J, with 13 bases in the middle. Germline loops: CDR1 LNHDA, CDR2 SQIVND (reference sequence). The CDR3 sequence: CASSRGTNEKLFF. CDR3 DNA sequence: TGTGCCAGTAGCAGAGGGACAAACGAAAAACTGTTTTTT.

The chain carries TRBV7-2 and TRBJ2-6, with 10 bases fitting TRBD1. Germline V gives CDR1 SGHTA, CDR2 FQGNSA. The CDR3 is 18 residues long. V shed 7 bases, J shed 1 base, and the junction held 10 bases outside the gene matches. The CDR3 sequence is CASTAGLDRGSGANVLTF. As DNA, the CDR3 is TGTGCCAGCACCGCGGGGCTGGACAGGGGGTCTGGGGCCAACGTCCTGACTTTC.

The chain has TRBV30 and TRBJ1-3; no clear D. This CDR3 is 12 amino acids long. CDR1 is GTSNPN, CDR2 SVGIG, per germline (reference sequence). V dropped 4 bases and J dropped 0 bases, with 4 bases sitting between them. Here the CDR3 DNA reads TGTGCCTGGATGAGCTCTGGAAACACCATATATTTT. Translated: CAWMSSGNTIYF.

The chain combines TRBV23-1 with TRBJ2-7, with 13 bases aligning to TRBD2. TRBV23-1 is reported as an ORF; its role is uncertain. V shed 8 bases, J shed 3 bases, and the junction held 4 bases outside the gene matches. There are 14 residues in the CDR3. The CDR3 spells CASGLAGECYEQYF. The CDR3 bases are TGCGCCAGCGGACTAGCGGGAGAGTGCTACGAGCAGTACTTC.

This rearrangement joins TRBV7-2 to TRBJ2-5; 9 positions match TRBD2. Germline CDR1 is SGHTA and CDR2 is FQGNSA. The junction had 12 bases not matched to a gene; V was cut back by 5 bases and J by 5 bases. This CDR3 has 16 amino acids. This chain's CDR3 is CASSLRGGGAPETQYF. The DNA of the CDR3 is TGTGCCAGCAGCCTTCGAGGCGGGGGGGCCCCGGAGACCCAGTACTTC.

Here the CDR3 DNA reads TGCGCCAGCAGCCCAGGGACAGTAAACGGCTACACCTTC. It specifies CASSPGTVNGYTF. J is TRBJ1-2 and V is TRBV5-1; TRBD1 matches at 7 bases. Trimming removed 4 bases from V and 8 bases from J; junction bases left unmatched: 8. The CDR3 has 13 residues. Germline CDR1 and CDR2: SGHRS and YFSETQ.

DNA for the CDR3: TGTGCCTGGACTCGGACAGGCAACCTTCTCTACAATGAGCAGTTCTTC. It codes for CAWTRTGNLLYNEQFF. This chain uses TRBV30 with TRBJ2-1; 7 bases line up with TRBD1. Germline V gene sequence: CDR1 GTSNPN, CDR2 SVGIG (reference sequence). Germline trimming cut 4 bases from V and 3 bases from J; bases unmatched to any gene: 12. CDR3 length: 16 residues.

The V and J genes are TRBV6-6 and TRBJ1-1; 7 positions agree with TRBD1. The CDR3 is made up of 15 amino acids. The ends lost 6 bases at V and 4 bases at J; junction bases unmatched: 11. CDR1 is MNHNY and CDR2 is SVGAGI in the germline V gene (reference sequence). CDR3 protein: CASRPTTGRSTEAFF. The CDR3 DNA is TGTGCCAGCAGGCCTACGACAGGGCGGAGCACTGAAGCTTTCTTT.